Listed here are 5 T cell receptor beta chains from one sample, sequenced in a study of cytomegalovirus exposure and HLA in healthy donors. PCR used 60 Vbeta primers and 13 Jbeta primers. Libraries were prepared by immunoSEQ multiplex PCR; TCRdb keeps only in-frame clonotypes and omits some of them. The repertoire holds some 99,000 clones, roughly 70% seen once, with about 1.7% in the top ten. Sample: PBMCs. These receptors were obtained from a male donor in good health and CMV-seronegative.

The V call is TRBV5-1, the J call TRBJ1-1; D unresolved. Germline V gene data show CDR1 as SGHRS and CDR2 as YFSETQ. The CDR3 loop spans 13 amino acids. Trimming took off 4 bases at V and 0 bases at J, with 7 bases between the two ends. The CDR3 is CASSVQVNTEAFF. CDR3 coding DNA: TGCGCCAGCAGCGTACAAGTGAACACTGAAGCTTTCTTT.

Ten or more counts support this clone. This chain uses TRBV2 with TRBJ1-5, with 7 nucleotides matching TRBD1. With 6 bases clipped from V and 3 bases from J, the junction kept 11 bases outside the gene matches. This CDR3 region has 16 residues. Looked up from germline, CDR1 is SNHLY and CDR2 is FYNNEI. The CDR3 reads CASRDITGALNQPQHF. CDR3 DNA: TGTGCCAGCAGGGATATTACAGGGGCCCTCAATCAGCCCCAGCATTTT.

This CDR3 reads CASSQVGQLYTEAFF. CDR3 nucleotide sequence: TGCGCCAGCAGCCAGGTTGGACAGTTGTACACTGAAGCTTTCTTT. The gene calls are TRBV4-1 and TRBJ1-1; maybe TRBD1 (6 bases). V was pared by 3 bases and J by 3 bases, with 14 bases between. The germline gives CDR1 MGHRA, CDR2 YSYEKL. CDR3 length: 15 amino acids.

CDR3 region: CSVGRSAGTSYNEQFF. The CDR3 nucleotides are TGCAGCGTTGGACGATCTGCGGGGACCTCCTACAATGAGCAGTTCTTC. V gene TRBV29-1 combines with J gene TRBJ2-1; D may be TRBD2 (6 bases). Trimming removed 4 bases from V and 0 bases from J, with 16 bases in between. CDR1 is SQVTM, CDR2 ANQGSEA, per germline. CDR3 length equals 16 residues.

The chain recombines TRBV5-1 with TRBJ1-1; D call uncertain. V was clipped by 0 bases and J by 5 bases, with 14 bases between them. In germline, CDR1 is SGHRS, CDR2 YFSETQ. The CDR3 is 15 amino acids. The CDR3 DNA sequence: TGCGCCAGCAGCTTGGCCCCCGGGGAGGCGACTGAAGCTTTCTTT. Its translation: CASSLAPGEATEAFF.